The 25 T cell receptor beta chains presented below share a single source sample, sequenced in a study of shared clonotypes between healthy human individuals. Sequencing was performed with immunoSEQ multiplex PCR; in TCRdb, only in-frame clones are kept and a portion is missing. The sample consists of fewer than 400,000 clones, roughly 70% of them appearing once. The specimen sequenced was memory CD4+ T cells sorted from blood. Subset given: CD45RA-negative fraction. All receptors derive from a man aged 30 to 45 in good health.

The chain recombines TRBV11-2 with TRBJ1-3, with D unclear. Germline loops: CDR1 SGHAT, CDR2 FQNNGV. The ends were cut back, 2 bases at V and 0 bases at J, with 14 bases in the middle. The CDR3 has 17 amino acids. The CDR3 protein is CASSLISAPSSGNTIYF. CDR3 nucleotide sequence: TGTGCCAGCAGCTTAATCTCAGCCCCGAGCTCTGGAAACACCATATATTTT.

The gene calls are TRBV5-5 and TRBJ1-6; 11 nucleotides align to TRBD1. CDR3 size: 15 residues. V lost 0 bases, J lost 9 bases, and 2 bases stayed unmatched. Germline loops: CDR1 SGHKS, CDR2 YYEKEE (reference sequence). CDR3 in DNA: TGTGCCAGCAGCTTGGTAGGACAGGGGGCTTCACCCCTCCACTTT. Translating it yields CASSLVGQGASPLHF.

DNA for the CDR3: TGTGCCAGTAGTATACGAGGGAACACTGAAGCTTTCTTT. Residues: CASSIRGNTEAFF. The chain carries TRBV19 and TRBJ1-1; no clear D gene. V dropped 2 bases and J dropped 1 base, with 5 bases sitting between them. The CDR3 length is 13 residues. Germline V gives CDR1 LNHDA, CDR2 SQIVND (reference sequence). Full variable domain (missing parts from reference TRBV19 and TRBJ1-1): DGGITQSPKYLFRKEGQNVTLSCEQNLNHDAMYWYRQDPGQGLRLIYYSQIVNDFQKGDIAEGYSVSREKKESFPLTVTSAQKNPTAFYLCASSIRGNTEAFFGQGTRLTVV.

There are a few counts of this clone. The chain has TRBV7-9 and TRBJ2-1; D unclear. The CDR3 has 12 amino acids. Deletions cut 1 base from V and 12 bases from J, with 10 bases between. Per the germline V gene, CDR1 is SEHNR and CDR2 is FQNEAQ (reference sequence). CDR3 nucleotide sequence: TGTGCCAGCAGCTTAGAGGGCACTTTGCAGTTCTTC. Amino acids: CASSLEGTLQFF.

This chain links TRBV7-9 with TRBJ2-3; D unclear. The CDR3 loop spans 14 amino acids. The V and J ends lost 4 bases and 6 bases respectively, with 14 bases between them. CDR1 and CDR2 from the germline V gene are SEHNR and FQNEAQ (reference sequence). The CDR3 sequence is CASSSDGLGDTQYF. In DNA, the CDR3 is TGTGCCAGCAGCTCGGACGGGTTGGGGGATACGCAGTATTTT.

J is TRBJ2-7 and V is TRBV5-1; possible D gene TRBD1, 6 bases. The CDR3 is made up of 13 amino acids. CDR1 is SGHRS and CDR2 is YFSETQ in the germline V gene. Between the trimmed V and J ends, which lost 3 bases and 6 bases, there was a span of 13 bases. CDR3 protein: CASSSSGVGEQYF. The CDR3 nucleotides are TGCGCCAGCAGCTCCTCAGGGGTAGGCGAGCAGTACTTC.

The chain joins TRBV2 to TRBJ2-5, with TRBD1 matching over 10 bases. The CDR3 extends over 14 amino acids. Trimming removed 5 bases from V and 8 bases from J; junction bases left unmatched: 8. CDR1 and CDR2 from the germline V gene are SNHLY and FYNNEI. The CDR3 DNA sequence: TGTGCCAGCAGTTCGACAGGGGGCGATGGAACCCAGTACTTC. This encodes CASSSTGGDGTQYF.

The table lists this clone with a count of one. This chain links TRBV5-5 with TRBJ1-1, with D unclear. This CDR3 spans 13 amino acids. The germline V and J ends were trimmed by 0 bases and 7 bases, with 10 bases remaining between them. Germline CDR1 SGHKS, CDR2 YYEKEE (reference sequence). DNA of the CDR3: TGTGCCAGCAGCTTGGAGGGTAGGAATGAAGCTTTCTTT. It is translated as CASSLEGRNEAFF.

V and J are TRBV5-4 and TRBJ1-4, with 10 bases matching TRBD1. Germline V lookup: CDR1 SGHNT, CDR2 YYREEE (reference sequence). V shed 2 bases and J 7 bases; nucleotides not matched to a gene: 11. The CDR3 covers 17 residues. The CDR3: CASSFKGAGQGSEKLFF. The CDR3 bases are TGTGCCAGCAGCTTTAAAGGCGCGGGACAGGGGAGTGAAAAACTGTTTTTT.

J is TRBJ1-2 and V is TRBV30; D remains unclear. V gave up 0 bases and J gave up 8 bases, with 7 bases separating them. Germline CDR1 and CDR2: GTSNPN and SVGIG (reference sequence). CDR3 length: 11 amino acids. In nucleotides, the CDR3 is TGTGCCTGGAGTGTAGGAACCGGCTACACCTTC. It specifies CAWSVGTGYTF.

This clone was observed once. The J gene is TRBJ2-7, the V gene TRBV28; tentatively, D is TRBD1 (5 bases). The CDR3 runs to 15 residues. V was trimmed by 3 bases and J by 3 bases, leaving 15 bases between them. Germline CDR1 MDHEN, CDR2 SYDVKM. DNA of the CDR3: TGTGCCAGCAGTTTCATATGGCAGGGTAGCTACGAGCAGTACTTC. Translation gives CASSFIWQGSYEQYF.

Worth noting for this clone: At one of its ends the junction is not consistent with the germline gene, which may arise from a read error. DNA for the CDR3: TGTGCCAGCAGCTTGGTGGGTAGGGGCAATGAGCAGTTCTTC. It encodes CASSLVGRGNEQFF. The genes are TRBV5-3 and TRBJ2-1; perhaps TRBD1 as D (5 bases). TRBV5-3 is labeled an ORF, and its function is uncertain. The CDR3 covers 14 residues.

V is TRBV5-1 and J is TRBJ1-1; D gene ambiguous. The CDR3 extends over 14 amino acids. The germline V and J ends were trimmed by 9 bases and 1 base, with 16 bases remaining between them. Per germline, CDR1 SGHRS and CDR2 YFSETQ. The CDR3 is CATLAILRNTEAFF. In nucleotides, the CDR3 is TGCGCCACCCTAGCTATCCTCCGGAACACTGAAGCTTTCTTT.

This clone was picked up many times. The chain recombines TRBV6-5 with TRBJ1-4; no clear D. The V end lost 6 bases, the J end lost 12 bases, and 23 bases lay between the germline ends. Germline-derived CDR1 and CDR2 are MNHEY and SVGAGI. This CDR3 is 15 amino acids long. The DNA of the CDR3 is TGTGCCAGCAGGCTCCGGGCAGAAAGGTCATTAGAACTGTTTTTT. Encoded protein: CASRLRAERSLELFF.

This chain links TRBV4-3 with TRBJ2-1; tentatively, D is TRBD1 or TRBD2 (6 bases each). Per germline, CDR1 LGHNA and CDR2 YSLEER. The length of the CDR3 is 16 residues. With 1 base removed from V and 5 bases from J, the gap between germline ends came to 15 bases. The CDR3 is CASSQVGGPFDNEQFF. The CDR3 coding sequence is TGCGCCAGCAGCCAAGTCGGGGGCCCTTTCGACAATGAGCAGTTCTTC.

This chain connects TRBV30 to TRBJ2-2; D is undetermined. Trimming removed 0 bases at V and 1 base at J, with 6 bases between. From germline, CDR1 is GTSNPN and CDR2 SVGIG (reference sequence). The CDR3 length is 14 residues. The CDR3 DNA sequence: TGTGCCTGGAGTGTAGTTAAGAACACCGGGGAGCTGTTTTTT. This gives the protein CAWSVVKNTGELFF.

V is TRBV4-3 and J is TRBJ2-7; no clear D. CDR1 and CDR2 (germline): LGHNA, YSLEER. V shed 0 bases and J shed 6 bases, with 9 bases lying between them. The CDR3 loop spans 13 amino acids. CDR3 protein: CASSQEWASEQYF. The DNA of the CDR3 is TGCGCCAGCAGCCAAGAGTGGGCTTCCGAGCAGTACTTC.

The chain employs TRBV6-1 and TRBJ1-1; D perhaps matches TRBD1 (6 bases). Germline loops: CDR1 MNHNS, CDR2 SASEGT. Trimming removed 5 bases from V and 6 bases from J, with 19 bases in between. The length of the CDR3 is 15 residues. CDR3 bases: TGTGCCAGCAGTCGGAGCTACAGGGCCACCCCTGAAGCTTTCTTT. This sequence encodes CASSRSYRATPEAFF.

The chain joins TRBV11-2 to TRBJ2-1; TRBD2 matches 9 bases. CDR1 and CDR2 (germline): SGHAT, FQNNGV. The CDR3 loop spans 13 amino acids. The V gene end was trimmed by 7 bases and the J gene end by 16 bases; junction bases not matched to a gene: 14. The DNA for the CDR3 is TGTGCCAGCATCTCACAAGGGTCTAGCGGGAATTTCTTC. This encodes CASISQGSSGNFF.

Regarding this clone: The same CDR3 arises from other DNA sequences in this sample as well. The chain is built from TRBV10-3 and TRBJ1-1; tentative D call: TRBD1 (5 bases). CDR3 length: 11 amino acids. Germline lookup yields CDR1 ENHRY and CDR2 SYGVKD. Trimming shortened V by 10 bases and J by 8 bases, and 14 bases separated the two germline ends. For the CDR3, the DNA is TGTGCCACCCAGGGAGGCACCGAAGCTTTCTTT. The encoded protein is CATQGGTEAFF.

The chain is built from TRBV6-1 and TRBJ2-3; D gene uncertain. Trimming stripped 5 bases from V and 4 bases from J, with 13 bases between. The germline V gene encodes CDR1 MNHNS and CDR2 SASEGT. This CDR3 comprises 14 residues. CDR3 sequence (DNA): TGTGCCAGCAGTCGGACCGCCGCCGCAGATACGCAGTATTTT. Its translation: CASSRTAAADTQYF.

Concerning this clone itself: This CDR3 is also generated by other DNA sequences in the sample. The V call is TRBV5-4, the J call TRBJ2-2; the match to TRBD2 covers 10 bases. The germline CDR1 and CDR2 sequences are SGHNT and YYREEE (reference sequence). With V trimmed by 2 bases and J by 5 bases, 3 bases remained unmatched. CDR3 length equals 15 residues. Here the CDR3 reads CASSLGLADTGELFF. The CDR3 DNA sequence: TGTGCCAGCAGCTTAGGACTAGCGGATACCGGGGAGCTGTTTTTT.

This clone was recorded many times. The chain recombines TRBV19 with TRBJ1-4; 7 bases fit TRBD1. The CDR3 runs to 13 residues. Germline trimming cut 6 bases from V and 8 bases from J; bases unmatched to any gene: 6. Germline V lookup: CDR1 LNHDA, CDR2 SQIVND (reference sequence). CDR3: CASSPTGREKLFF. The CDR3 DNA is TGTGCCAGTAGCCCGACAGGGCGCGAAAAACTGTTTTTT.

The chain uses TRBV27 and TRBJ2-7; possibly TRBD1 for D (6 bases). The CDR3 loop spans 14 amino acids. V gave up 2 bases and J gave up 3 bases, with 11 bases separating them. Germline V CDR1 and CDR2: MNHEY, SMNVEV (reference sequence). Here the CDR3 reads CASSLRGGNYEQYF. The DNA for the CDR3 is TGTGCCAGCAGTTTAAGAGGGGGTAACTACGAGCAGTACTTC.

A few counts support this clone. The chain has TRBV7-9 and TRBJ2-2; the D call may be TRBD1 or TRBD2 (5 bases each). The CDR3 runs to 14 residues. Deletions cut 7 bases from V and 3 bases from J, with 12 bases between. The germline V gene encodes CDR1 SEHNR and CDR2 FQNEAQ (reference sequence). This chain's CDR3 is CASTTRGDTGELFF. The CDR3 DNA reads TGTGCCAGCACCACTAGGGGTGACACCGGGGAGCTGTTTTTT.